This TCR beta chain was sequenced during a study of PD-L1 blockade in urothelial cancer. Study as a whole: Anywhere from 0 to 3 prior chemotherapy regimens had been received by patients.

Time point of the sample: pretreatment peripheral blood. The table came from immunoSEQ multiplex PCR; TCRdb's copy has only in-frame clones and leaves some out. The sample lists 48,000 or so clones, about 83% occurring once. The CDR3 sequence is 15 residues long. With 1 base removed from V and 0 bases from J, the gap between germline ends came to 6 bases. CDR1 is MNHNY, CDR2 SVGAGI, per germline (reference sequence). Here the sequenced sample was PBMCs, taken around atezolizumab (anti-PD-L1) treatment. The gene calls are TRBV6-6 and TRBJ2-2; D not resolved. The TCR was taken from a woman aged 60-75 years with urothelial cancer. The CDR3 reads CASSYYNTNTGELFF. The CDR3 DNA reads TGTGCCAGCAGTTACTATAACACGAACACCGGGGAGCTGTTTTTT.